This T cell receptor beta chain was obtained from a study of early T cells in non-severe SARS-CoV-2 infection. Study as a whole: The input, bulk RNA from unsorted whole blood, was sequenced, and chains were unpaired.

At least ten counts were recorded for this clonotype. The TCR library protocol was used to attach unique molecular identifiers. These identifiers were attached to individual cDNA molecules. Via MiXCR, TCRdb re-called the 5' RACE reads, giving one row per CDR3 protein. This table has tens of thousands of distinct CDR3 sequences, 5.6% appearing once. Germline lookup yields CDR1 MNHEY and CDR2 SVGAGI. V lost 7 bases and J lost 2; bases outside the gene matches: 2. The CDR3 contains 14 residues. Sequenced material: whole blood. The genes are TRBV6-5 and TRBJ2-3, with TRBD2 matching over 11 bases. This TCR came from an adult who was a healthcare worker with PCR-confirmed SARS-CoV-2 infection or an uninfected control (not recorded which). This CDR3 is CASKTSGVTDTQYF. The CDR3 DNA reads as TGTGCCAGCAAGACTAGCGGGGTCACAGATACGCAGTATTTT.